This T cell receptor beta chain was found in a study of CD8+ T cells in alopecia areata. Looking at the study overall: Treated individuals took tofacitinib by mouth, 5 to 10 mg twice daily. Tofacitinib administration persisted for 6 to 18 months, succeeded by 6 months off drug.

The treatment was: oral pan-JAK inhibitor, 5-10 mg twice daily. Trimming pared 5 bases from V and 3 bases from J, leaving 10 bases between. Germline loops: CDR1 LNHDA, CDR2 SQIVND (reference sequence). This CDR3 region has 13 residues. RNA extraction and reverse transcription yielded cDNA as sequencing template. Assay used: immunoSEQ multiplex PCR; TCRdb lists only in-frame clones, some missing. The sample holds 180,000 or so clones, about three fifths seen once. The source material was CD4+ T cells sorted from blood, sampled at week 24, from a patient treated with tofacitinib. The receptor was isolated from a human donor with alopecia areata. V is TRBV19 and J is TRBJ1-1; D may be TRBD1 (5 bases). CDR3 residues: CASSWGGDTEAFF. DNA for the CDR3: TGTGCCAGTAGTTGGGGAGGGGACACTGAAGCTTTCTTT. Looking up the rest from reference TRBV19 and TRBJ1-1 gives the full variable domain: DGGITQSPKYLFRKEGQNVTLSCEQNLNHDAMYWYRQDPGQGLRLIYYSQIVNDFQKGDIAEGYSVSREKKESFPLTVTSAQKNPTAFYLCASSWGGDTEAFFGQGTRLTVV.